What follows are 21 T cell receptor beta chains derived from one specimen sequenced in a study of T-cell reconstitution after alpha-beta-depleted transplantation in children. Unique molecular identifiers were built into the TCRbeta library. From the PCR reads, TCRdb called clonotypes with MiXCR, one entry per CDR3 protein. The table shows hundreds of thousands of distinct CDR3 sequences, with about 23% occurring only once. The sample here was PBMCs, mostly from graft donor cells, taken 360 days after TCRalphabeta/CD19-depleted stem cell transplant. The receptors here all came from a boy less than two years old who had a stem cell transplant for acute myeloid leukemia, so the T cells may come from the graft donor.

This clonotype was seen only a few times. The CDR3 DNA reads TGCAGCGTTGACCAGACAGTGGATAACTATGGCTACACCTTC. This codes for CSVDQTVDNYGYTF. V and J are TRBV29-1 and TRBJ1-2, with a weak D call TRBD1 (5 bases). CDR1 is SQVTM and CDR2 is ANQGSEA in the germline V gene. The CDR3 has 14 residues. V gave up 3 bases and J gave up 1 base, with 12 bases separating them.

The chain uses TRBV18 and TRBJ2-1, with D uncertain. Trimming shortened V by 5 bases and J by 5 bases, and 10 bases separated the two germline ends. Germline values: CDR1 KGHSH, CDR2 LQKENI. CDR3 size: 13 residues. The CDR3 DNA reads TGTGCCAGCTCAGAACGGCAGGACAATGAGCAGTTCTTC. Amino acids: CASSERQDNEQFF.

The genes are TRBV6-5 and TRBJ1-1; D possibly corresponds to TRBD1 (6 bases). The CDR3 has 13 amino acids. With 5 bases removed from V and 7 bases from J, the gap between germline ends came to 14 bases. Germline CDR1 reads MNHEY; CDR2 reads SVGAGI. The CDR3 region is CASSRRTDNEAFF. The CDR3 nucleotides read TGTGCCAGCAGTCGCCGGACAGATAATGAAGCTTTCTTT.

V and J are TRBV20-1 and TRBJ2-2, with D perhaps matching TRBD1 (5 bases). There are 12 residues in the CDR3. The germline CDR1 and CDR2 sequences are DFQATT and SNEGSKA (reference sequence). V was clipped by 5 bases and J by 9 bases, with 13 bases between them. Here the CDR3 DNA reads TGCAGTGCTTGGGGCAGGGAAAGGGAGCTGTTTTTT. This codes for CSAWGRERELFF.

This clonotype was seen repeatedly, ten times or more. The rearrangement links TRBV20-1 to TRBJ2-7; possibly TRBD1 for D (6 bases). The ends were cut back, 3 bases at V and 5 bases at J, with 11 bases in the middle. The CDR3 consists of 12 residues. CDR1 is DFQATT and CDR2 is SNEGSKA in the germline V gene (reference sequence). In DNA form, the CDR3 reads TGCAGTGCTAGCAACAGGGCCGACGAGCAGTACTTC. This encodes CSASNRADEQYF.

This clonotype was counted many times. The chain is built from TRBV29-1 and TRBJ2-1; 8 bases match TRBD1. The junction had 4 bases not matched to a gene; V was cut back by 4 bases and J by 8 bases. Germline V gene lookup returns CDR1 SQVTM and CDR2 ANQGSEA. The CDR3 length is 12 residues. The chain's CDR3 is CSVGQGADEQFF. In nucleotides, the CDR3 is TGCAGCGTTGGTCAGGGGGCGGATGAGCAGTTCTTC.

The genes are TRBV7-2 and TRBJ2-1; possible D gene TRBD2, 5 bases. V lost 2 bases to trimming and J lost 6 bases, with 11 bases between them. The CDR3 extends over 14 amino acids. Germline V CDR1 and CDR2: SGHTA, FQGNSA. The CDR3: CASSLSGGLNEQFF. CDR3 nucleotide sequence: TGTGCCAGCAGCTTAAGCGGCGGACTCAATGAGCAGTTCTTC.

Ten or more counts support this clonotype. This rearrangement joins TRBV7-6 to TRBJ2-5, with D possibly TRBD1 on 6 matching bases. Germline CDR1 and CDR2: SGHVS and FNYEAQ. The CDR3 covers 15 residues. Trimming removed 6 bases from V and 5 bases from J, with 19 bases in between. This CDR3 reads CASSETGGESETQYF. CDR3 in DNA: TGTGCCAGCAGTGAAACTGGGGGCGAGAGTGAGACCCAGTACTTC.

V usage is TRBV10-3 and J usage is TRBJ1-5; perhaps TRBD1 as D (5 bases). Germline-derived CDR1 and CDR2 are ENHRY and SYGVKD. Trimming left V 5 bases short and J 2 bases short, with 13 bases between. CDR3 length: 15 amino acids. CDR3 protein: CAISKSDSRNQPQHF. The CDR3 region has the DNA TGTGCCATCAGTAAGAGTGACAGCCGCAATCAGCCCCAGCATTTT.

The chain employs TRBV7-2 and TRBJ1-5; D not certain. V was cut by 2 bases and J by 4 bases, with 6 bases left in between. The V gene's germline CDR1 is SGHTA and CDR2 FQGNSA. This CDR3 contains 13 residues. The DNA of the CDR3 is TGTGCCAGCAGCTTAAACCAAAATCAGCCCCAGCATTTT. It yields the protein CASSLNQNQPQHF.

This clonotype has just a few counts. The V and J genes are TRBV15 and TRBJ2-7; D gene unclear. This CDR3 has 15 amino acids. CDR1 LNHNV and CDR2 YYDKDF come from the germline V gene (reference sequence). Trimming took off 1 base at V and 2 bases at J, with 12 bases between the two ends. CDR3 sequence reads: CATSRAGSFPYEQYF. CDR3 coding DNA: TGTGCCACCAGCAGAGCCGGATCCTTCCCCTACGAGCAGTACTTC.

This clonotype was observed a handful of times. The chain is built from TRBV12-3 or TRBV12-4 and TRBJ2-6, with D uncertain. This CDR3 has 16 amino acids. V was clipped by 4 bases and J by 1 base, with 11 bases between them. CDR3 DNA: TGTGCCAGCAGTTCCATACTCCTATCTGGGGCCAACGTCCTGACTTTC. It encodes CASSSILLSGANVLTF.

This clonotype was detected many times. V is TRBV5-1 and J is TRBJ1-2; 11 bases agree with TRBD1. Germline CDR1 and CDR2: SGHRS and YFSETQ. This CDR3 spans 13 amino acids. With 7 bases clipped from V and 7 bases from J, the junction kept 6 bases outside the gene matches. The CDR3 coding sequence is TGCGCCAGCGAAACCGGGACAGGGGGTGGCTACACCTTC. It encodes CASETGTGGGYTF.

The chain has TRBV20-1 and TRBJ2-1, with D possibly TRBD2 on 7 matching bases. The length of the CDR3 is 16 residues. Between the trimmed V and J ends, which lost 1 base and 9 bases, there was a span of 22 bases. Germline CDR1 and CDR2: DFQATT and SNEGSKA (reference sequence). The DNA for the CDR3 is TGCAGTGCTAGAGGCTCCGGGGGGCCCCTCTTGGGTGAGCAGTTCTTC. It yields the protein CSARGSGGPLLGEQFF.

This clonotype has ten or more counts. CDR3 DNA sequence: TGCAGTGCTAGACTACAGGGGGGGGACATTCAGTACTTC. Translated, it gives CSARLQGGDIQYF. The genes are TRBV20-1 and TRBJ2-4, with D possibly TRBD1 on 8 matching bases. Germline assignment: CDR1 DFQATT and CDR2 SNEGSKA (reference sequence). V was trimmed by 2 bases and J by 8 bases, leaving 13 bases between them. The CDR3 totals 13 residues.

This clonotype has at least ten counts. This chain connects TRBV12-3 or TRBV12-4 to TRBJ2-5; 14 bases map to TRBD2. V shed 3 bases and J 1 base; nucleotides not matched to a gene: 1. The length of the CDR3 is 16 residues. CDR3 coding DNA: TGTGCCAGCAGTTTCGGGACTAGCGGGGGCCAAGAGACCCAGTACTTC. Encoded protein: CASSFGTSGGQETQYF.

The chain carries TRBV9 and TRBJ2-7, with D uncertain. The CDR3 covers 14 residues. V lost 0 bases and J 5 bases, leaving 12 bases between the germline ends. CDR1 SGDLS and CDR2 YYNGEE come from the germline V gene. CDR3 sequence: CASSVDPSIHEQYF. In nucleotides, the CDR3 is TGTGCCAGCAGCGTAGACCCTAGTATCCACGAGCAGTACTTC.

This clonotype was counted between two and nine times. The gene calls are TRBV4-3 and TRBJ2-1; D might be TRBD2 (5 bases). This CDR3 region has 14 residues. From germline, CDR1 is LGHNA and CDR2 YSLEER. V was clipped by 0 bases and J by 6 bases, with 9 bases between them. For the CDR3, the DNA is TGCGCCAGCAGCCAAGATTTCGGAGGCAATGAGCAGTTCTTC. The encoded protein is CASSQDFGGNEQFF.

CDR3 amino acids: CASSSRDVAKNIQYF. The CDR3 bases are TGCGCCAGCAGCTCTCGGGATGTAGCCAAAAACATTCAGTACTTC. The rearrangement uses TRBV5-1 and TRBJ2-4, with a tentative D call TRBD2 (5 bases). Germline V gene sequence: CDR1 SGHRS, CDR2 YFSETQ. The CDR3 is 15 amino acids. V shed 3 bases and J shed 0 bases, with 10 bases lying between them.

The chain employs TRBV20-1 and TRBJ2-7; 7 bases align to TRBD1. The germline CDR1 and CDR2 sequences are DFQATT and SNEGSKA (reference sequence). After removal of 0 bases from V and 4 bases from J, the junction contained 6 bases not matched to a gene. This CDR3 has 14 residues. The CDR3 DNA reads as TGCAGTGCTAGAGATCTGGACAGGCGGTACGAGCAGTACTTC. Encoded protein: CSARDLDRRYEQYF.

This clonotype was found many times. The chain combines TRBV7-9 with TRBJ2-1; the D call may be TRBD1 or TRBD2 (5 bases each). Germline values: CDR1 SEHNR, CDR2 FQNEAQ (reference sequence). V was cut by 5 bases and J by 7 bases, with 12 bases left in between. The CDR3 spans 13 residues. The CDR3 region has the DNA TGTGCCAGCAGCCCCGAGTGGGGGAATGAGCAGTTCTTC. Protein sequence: CASSPEWGNEQFF. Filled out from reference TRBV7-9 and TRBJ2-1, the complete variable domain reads DTGVSQNPRHKITKRGQNVTFRCDPISEHNRLYWYRQTLGQGPEFLTYFQNEAQLEKSRLLSDRFSAERPKGSFSTLEIQRTEQGDSAMYLCASSPEWGNEQFFGPGTRLTVL.